The TCR beta chain described here comes from a study of Ad26.COV2.S vaccination and SARS-CoV-2 variants. The wider study: Donor got 5x10^10 or 1x10^11 viral particles of Ad26.COV2.S. Overall study results and limits: After vaccination, reports described spike-specific CD8+ and CD4+ T cell responses as showing substantial breadth. Higher spike-specific TCR breadth was found in vaccine recipients than in placebo recipients. Similar non-spike TCR breadth was seen in vaccine and placebo recipients.

Treatment described: about 20 received Ad26.COV2.S at low or high dose, single or two shots; roughly five received placebo; per-sample allocation not given. The investigators took samples on day 63 after the first vaccine or placebo injection. Here immunoSEQ multiplex PCR was the method, and the copy in TCRdb shows in-frame clones only, minus some. This table has some 480,000 clones, 87% appearing once. This clone has just a few counts. The antigen remains undetermined. Per germline, CDR1 DFQATT and CDR2 SNEGSKA (reference sequence). Trimming removed 6 bases from V and 4 bases from J, with 9 bases in between. There are 11 residues in the CDR3.

The sample consisted of peripheral blood, taken in a trial of Ad26.COV2.S vaccine versus placebo. The source is a person between 18 and 65 years old who received the Ad26.COV2.S COVID-19 vaccine or a placebo. The rearrangement joins TRBV20-1 to TRBJ1-2; D uncertain. The CDR3 nucleotides read TGCAGTGCGCCGGCCATCTATGGCTACACCTTC. Amino acid sequence: CSAPAIYGYTF.